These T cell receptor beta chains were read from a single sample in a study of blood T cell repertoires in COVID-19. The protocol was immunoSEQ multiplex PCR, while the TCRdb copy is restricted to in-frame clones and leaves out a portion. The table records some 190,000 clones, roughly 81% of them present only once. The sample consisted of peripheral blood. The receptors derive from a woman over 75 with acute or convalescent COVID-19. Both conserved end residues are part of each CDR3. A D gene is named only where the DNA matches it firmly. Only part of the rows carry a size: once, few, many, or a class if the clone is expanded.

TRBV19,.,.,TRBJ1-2,CASSSYEGGYTF,TGTGCCAGTAGTTCTTATGAGGGAGGCTACACCTTC
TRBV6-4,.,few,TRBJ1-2,CATRGDKQGNYGYTF,TGTGCCACCCGGGGCGACAAGCAGGGGAATTATGGCTACACCTTC
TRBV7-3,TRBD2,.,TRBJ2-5,CASGTGGAQYF,TGTGCCAGCGGTACGGGGGGTGCCCAGTACTTC
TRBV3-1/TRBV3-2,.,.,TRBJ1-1,CASSQDLGVMNTEAFF,TGTGCCAGCAGCCAAGATTTGGGAGTCATGAACACTGAAGCTTTCTTT
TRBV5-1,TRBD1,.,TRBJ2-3,CASSLSGAGGDTQYF,TGCGCCAGCAGCTTGTCGGGCGCAGGGGGCGATACGCAGTATTTT
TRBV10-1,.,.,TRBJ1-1,CASSESVATPAFF,TGCGCCAGCAGTGAGTCGGTGGCGACTCCGGCTTTCTTT
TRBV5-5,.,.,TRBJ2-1,CASSRTGFADEQFF,TGTGCCAGCAGCCGAACTGGGTTTGCGGATGAGCAGTTCTTC
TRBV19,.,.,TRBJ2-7,CASRYRDNLYEQYF,TGTGCCAGTAGGTACCGGGACAACCTCTACGAGCAGTACTTC
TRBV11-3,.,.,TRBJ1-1,CASSYTGSTEAFF,TGTGCCAGCAGCTATACAGGGAGCACTGAAGCTTTCTTT
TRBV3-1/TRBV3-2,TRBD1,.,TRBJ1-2,CASSQPGQLYGYTF,TGTGCCAGCAGCCAACCGGGACAGCTCTATGGCTACACCTTC
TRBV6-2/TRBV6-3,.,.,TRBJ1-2,CASSYSNRVGYGYTF,TGTGCCAGCAGTTACTCGAACAGGGTCGGCTATGGCTACACCTTC
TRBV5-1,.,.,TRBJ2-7,CASSTGPQGMEQYF,TGCGCCAGCAGCACGGGACCTCAGGGGATGGAGCAGTACTTC
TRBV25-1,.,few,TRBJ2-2,CASTGGRELFF,TGTGCCAGCACCGGGGGAAGGGAGCTGTTTTTT
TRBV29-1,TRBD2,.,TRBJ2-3,CSIQAGARIGTDTQYF,TGCAGCATTCAAGCGGGAGCAAGGATAGGCACAGATACGCAGTATTTT
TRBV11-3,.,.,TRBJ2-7,CASSLLYPSYEQYF,TGTGCCAGCAGCTTATTATATCCGAGCTACGAGCAGTACTTC
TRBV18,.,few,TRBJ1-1,CASSTDMNTEAFF,TGTGCCAGCTCGACAGACATGAACACTGAAGCTTTCTTT
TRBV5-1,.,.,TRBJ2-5,CASSPPGRETQYF,TGCGCCAGCAGCCCACCTGGTAGAGAGACCCAGTACTTC
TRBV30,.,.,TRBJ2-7,CAWSVFEFMTENRATYEQYF,TGTGCCTGGAGTGTATTTGAATTCATGACGGAAAACAGGGCGACCTACGAGCAGTACTTC
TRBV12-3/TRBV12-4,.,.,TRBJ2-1,CASSSNSGTLQFF,TGTGCCAGCAGTTCCAATTCCGGGACACTGCAGTTCTTC
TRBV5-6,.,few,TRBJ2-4,CASRSRAKNIQYF,TGTGCCAGCAGATCCCGGGCCAAAAACATTCAGTACTTC
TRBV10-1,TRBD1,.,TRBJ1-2,CASMLTRTGPLSF,TGCGCCAGCATGTTAACCCGGACAGGTCCCTTATCCTTC
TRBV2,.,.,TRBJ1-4,CASSEKTGNEKLFF,TGTGCCAGCAGTGAGAAAACAGGGAATGAAAAACTGTTTTTT
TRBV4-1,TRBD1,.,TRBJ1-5,CASSQATGANQPQHF,TGCGCCAGCAGCCAAGCGACAGGGGCTAATCAGCCCCAGCATTTT
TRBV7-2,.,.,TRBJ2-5,CASSGRSETQYF,TGTGCCAGCAGTGGCAGGTCGGAGACCCAGTACTTC
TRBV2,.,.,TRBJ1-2,CASSPGKYYGYTF,TGTGCCAGCAGTCCGGGGAAGTACTATGGCTACACCTTC
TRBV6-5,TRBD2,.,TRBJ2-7,CATRSLAGVREQYF,TGTGCCACCCGTTCACTAGCGGGAGTCAGGGAGCAGTACTTC
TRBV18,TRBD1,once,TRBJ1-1,CASSPPSGGNTEAFF,TGTGCCAGCTCACCACCTTCAGGGGGGAACACTGAAGCTTTCTTT
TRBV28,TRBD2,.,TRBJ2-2,CASSLLFAGAGTGELFF,TGTGCCAGCAGTTTGCTTTTCGCGGGAGCGGGCACCGGGGAGCTGTTTTTT
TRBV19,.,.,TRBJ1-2,CASSPTGGANYGYTF,TGTGCCAGTAGCCCTACGGGGGGAGCTAACTATGGCTACACCTTC
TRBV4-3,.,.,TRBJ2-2,CASSPRAVPLSNTGELFF,TGCGCCAGCAGCCCAAGAGCGGTTCCGCTGTCGAACACCGGGGAGCTGTTTTTT
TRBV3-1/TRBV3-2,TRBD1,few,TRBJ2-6,CASSRRTGGSGANVLTF,TGTGCCAGCAGCCGAAGGACAGGCGGGTCTGGGGCCAACGTCCTGACTTTC
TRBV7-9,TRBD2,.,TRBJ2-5,CASSTGGSLGETQYF,TGTGCCAGCAGCACGGGGGGGAGTCTAGGGGAGACCCAGTACTTC
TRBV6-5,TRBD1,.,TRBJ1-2,CASRWDRRSGYTF,TGTGCCAGCAGATGGGACAGGAGATCCGGCTACACCTTC
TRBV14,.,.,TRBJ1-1,CASSPLDSAYTEAFF,TGTGCCAGCAGCCCTTTAGATTCTGCGTACACTGAAGCTTTCTTT
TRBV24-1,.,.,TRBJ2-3,CATSDSRSGGGTDTQYF,TGTGCCACCAGTGATTCCCGCTCCGGAGGCGGCACAGATACGCAGTATTTT
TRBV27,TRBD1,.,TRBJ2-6,CASSQGTGLSGANVLTF,TGTGCCAGCAGTCAGGGGACAGGTCTCTCTGGGGCCAACGTCCTGACTTTC
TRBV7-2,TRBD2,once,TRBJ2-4,CASSSGTSGNIQYF,TGTGCCAGCAGCTCAGGGACTAGCGGAAACATTCAGTACTTC
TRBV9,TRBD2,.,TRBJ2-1,CASSVKESSGRGYNEQFF,TGTGCCAGCAGCGTAAAGGAAAGTAGCGGGAGAGGATACAATGAGCAGTTCTTC
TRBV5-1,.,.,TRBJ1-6,CASSLGGGISPLHF,TGCGCCAGCAGCTTGGGGGGAGGGATTTCACCCCTCCACTTT
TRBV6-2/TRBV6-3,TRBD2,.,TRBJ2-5,CASSPRDYQETQYF,TGTGCCAGCAGCCCTCGGGACTATCAAGAGACCCAGTACTTC
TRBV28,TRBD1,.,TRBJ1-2,CASSRPDRVVGYTF,TGTGCCAGCAGTCGTCCCGACAGGGTGGTTGGCTACACCTTC
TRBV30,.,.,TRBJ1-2,CAWSEGLNREGYTF,TGTGCCTGGAGTGAGGGCCTTAATAGGGAGGGCTACACCTTC
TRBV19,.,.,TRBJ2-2,CASSPSFPGELFF,TGTGCCAGTAGTCCTTCCTTCCCCGGGGAGCTGTTTTTT
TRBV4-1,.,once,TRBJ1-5,CASSQGVVNGVNQPQHF,TGCGCCAGCAGCCAAGGAGTGGTTAACGGGGTAAATCAGCCCCAGCATTTT